The clone carrying this T cell receptor (beta chain) was seen only a few times. Germline values: CDR1 SEHNR, CDR2 FQNEAQ (reference sequence). This CDR3 comprises 14 residues. V shed 8 bases and J shed 2 bases, with 12 bases lying between them. The sample belongs to a study of T cells after yellow fever vaccination. TCRdb called the 5' RACE reads again in MiXCR, with one record for every CDR3 protein. The sample has approximately 85,000 distinct CDR3 sequences, roughly 15% seen once. Study-level points and caveats: The secondary T-cell response peaked on day 5, not day 15, but was weaker. Clones from primary vaccination mostly reappeared after the booster (96% CD4, approximately 88% CD8). FACS-sorted repertoires could harbor abundant contaminating bulk-population clonotypes.

The chain couples TRBV7-9 to TRBJ1-4; unclear D gene. This TCR was sampled from a young man who received the YFV17D yellow fever vaccine. The sequencing used CD8+ T cells not binding an NS4B(214-222) dextramer, sorted from PBMCs, collected less than 25 days after the first yellow fever vaccination. CDR3 sequence: CASAFPGTNEKLFF. The CDR3 region has the DNA TGTGCCAGCGCTTTCCCTGGGACTAATGAAAAACTGTTTTTT.